This entry is about one T cell receptor (beta chain). What it binds is unknown. There are 15 residues in the CDR3. Germline CDR1 is MDHEN and CDR2 is SYDVKM. The V gene lost 4 bases and the J gene lost 2 bases, with 14 bases spanning the gap. This specimen belongs to a study of T cell responses to AZD1222 COVID-19 vaccine. Findings and limits, study-wide: Reportedly, nearly half the spike-specific TCRs target unmutated variant regions. Just a handful of AZD1222 recipients tested seropositive at baseline.

Measured with immunoSEQ multiplex PCR; TCRdb has only the in-frame clones, and not every one. The sample includes 150,000 to 200,000 clones, just under 90% of them seen just once. Sequenced material: peripheral blood, taken on day 0 of AZD1222 vaccination. J is TRBJ1-2 and V is TRBV28; D gene uncertain. This sequence originates from an adult in good health. The DNA for the CDR3 is TGTGCCAGCAGTTCCCTACTGATTGGCAACTATGGCTACACCTTC. This translates into CASSSLLIGNYGYTF.